The sequence of this T cell receptor beta chain was determined in a study of CD8+CD57+ T cells in acquired aplastic anemia. The sequenced patients had an expansion of CD8+CD57+ cells seen by flow cytometry. After removal of 7 bases from V and 0 bases from J, the junction contained 5 bases not matched to a gene. This CDR3 comprises 14 residues. The germline CDR1 and CDR2 sequences are SGHTA and FQGNSA. The TCR beta profiling, which covered VDJ combination and CDR3 sequence, was carried out using genomic DNA as the template. Each CDR3 protein gets one entry after TCRdb re-called the reads with MiXCR. This table holds hundreds of thousands of distinct CDR3 sequences, around a third found once. Study conclusions and caveats: The number of CD8+ CDR3 sequences shared by patients and controls was about 27.

This clonotype has a count of ten or more. Its antigen is still unknown. This receptor was obtained from a human donor with aplastic anemia. The specimen was sorted CD4+, CD8+, or CD8+CD57+ T cells (not recorded which) from PBMCs. The J gene is TRBJ2-7, the V gene TRBV7-2, with TRBD2 matching over 8 bases. CDR3 bases: TGTGCCAGCAACCCCAGCGGGAGCTCCTACGAGCAGTACTTC. This codes for CASNPSGSSYEQYF.